This is a list of T cell receptor beta chains from one sample in a study of CD4+ T cells in melanoma. The method was immunoSEQ multiplex PCR; TCRdb's version includes in-frame clones alone and lacks a portion of them. The sample consists of approximately 14,000 clones, 55% to 75% of them appearing once. The material sequenced was cells from a culture (not recorded whether cultured in vitro). Every receptor here comes from a human donor with melanoma. Both conserved end residues are part of each CDR3. D genes are given only for firm matches. Expanded clones are given a class, and other clones once, few, many or no size at all.

V gene: TRBV13
J gene: TRBJ2-1
D gene: TRBD2
clone size: NA
CDR3 DNA: TGTGCCAGCAGCTTTTTCGGGGGGGCCGATGAGCAGTTCTTC
CDR3 protein: CASSFFGGADEQFF

V gene: TRBV15
J gene: TRBJ1-1
D gene: TRBD1
clone size: NA
CDR3 DNA: TGTGCCACCAGCAGAGATGGACAGGGGAACACTGAAGCTTTCTTT
CDR3 protein: CATSRDGQGNTEAFF

V gene: TRBV30
J gene: TRBJ1-3
D gene: NA
clone size: few
CDR3 DNA: TGTGCCTGGAGTGTGGAGGGAAACACCATATATTTT
CDR3 protein: CAWSVEGNTIYF

V gene: TRBV14
J gene: TRBJ2-6
D gene: TRBD1
clone size: NA
CDR3 DNA: TGTGCCAGCAGCTACAGGGGCTCTGGGGCCAACGTCCTGACTTTC
CDR3 protein: CASSYRGSGANVLTF

V gene: TRBV6-5
J gene: TRBJ2-3
D gene: NA
clone size: once
CDR3 DNA: TGTGCCAGCAGTGGGGCCGTTACTAGCACAGATACGCAGTATTTT
CDR3 protein: CASSGAVTSTDTQYF

V gene: TRBV27
J gene: TRBJ2-1
D gene: TRBD2
clone size: NA
CDR3 DNA: TGTGCCAGCTCCTTAGGGGGCTTTCGACTAGCGGGGATCAGAAATGAGCAGTTCTTC
CDR3 protein: CASSLGGFRLAGIRNEQFF

V gene: TRBV4-1
J gene: TRBJ1-1
D gene: NA
clone size: NA
CDR3 DNA: TGCGCCAGCAGTCAGGGGAGAGGGAGGGATGGGACTGAAGCTTTCTTT
CDR3 protein: CASSQGRGRDGTEAFF

V gene: TRBV7-9
J gene: TRBJ2-3
D gene: NA
clone size: NA
CDR3 DNA: TGTGCCAGCAGCTTAGAGGGGAGAAGCACAGATACGCAGTATTTT
CDR3 protein: CASSLEGRSTDTQYF

V gene: TRBV7-2
J gene: TRBJ2-2
D gene: NA
clone size: NA
CDR3 DNA: TGTGCCAGCAGCTTAGGGGCTAACACCGGGGAGCTGTTTTTT
CDR3 protein: CASSLGANTGELFF

V gene: TRBV13
J gene: TRBJ2-7
D gene: TRBD1
clone size: NA
CDR3 DNA: TGTGCCAGCAGCCCAGGGGTCAGGACAGGGAACTACGAGCAGTACTTC
CDR3 protein: CASSPGVRTGNYEQYF

V gene: TRBV10-3
J gene: TRBJ1-2
D gene: NA
clone size: few
CDR3 DNA: TGTGCCATCCATACCGACAGGACCTACGGCTACACCTTC
CDR3 protein: CAIHTDRTYGYTF

V gene: TRBV5-1
J gene: TRBJ1-1
D gene: NA
clone size: NA
CDR3 DNA: TGCGCCAGCAGCTTGAGGTTCTCGGTCACTGAAGCTTTCTTT
CDR3 protein: CASSLRFSVTEAFF

V gene: TRBV5-1
J gene: TRBJ2-7
D gene: NA
clone size: NA
CDR3 DNA: TGCGCCAGCAGCCCGGAGGGAACGAGGGAGCAGTACTTC
CDR3 protein: CASSPEGTREQYF

V gene: TRBV7-3
J gene: TRBJ2-7
D gene: NA
clone size: NA
CDR3 DNA: TGTGCCAGCAGCCCGTCAGGCGGCTCCTACGAGCAGTACTTC
CDR3 protein: CASSPSGGSYEQYF

V gene: TRBV7-9
J gene: TRBJ1-4
D gene: NA
clone size: NA
CDR3 DNA: TGTGCCAGCAGCTTCCCCGCGGGGGAAGAAAAACTGTTTTTT
CDR3 protein: CASSFPAGEEKLFF

V gene: TRBV2
J gene: TRBJ2-7
D gene: NA
clone size: few
CDR3 DNA: TGTGCCAGCAGATTATCCCTCCTCGCCTCCGAGCAGTACTTC
CDR3 protein: CASRLSLLASEQYF

V gene: TRBV29-1
J gene: TRBJ2-7
D gene: NA
clone size: NA
CDR3 DNA: TGCAGCGTTGATGGAGGGTCCTACGAGCAGTACTTC
CDR3 protein: CSVDGGSYEQYF

V gene: TRBV7-2
J gene: TRBJ2-5
D gene: NA
clone size: NA
CDR3 DNA: TGTGCCAGCAGCTTAGTCCCCGGACCATCGTACCAAGAGACCCAGTACTTC
CDR3 protein: CASSLVPGPSYQETQYF

V gene: TRBV9
J gene: TRBJ2-1
D gene: TRBD2
clone size: NA
CDR3 DNA: TGTGCCAGCAGCGGCGGGACTAGCGGGGGGGATGAGCAGTTCTTC
CDR3 protein: CASSGGTSGGDEQFF

V gene: TRBV5-1
J gene: TRBJ1-2
D gene: TRBD1
clone size: NA
CDR3 DNA: TGCGCCAGCAGCTGGACGACAGGGGAGGATGGCTACAACTTC
CDR3 protein: CASSWTTGEDGYNF

V gene: TRBV2
J gene: TRBJ1-3
D gene: NA
clone size: NA
CDR3 DNA: TGTGCCAGCAGACCTGACTCTGGAAACACCATATATTTT
CDR3 protein: CASRPDSGNTIYF

V gene: TRBV5-6
J gene: TRBJ1-4
D gene: NA
clone size: NA
CDR3 DNA: TGTGCCAGCAGCCCCACGTCCGTCCTAGGGGAAAAACTGTTTTTT
CDR3 protein: CASSPTSVLGEKLFF

V gene: TRBV18
J gene: TRBJ1-6
D gene: NA
clone size: NA
CDR3 DNA: TGTGCCAGCTCAGAAATTGGCAACCCAAATTCACCCCTCCACTTT
CDR3 protein: CASSEIGNPNSPLHF

V gene: TRBV19
J gene: TRBJ1-5
D gene: TRBD1
clone size: NA
CDR3 DNA: TGTGCCAGTAGTATTAACCGGAGACAGGGGCCCTCTAGCAATCAGCCCCAGCATTTT
CDR3 protein: CASSINRRQGPSSNQPQHF

V gene: TRBV6-5
J gene: TRBJ2-7
D gene: NA
clone size: few
CDR3 DNA: TGTGCCAGCAGTTACGGCGGAGGGGGATTCTACGAGCAGTACTTC
CDR3 protein: CASSYGGGGFYEQYF

V gene: TRBV13
J gene: TRBJ2-5
D gene: NA
clone size: NA
CDR3 DNA: TGTGCCAGCAGCAACACCTCTACTAGTTGGGAGACCCAGTACTTC
CDR3 protein: CASSNTSTSWETQYF

V gene: TRBV7-9
J gene: TRBJ2-2
D gene: NA
clone size: NA
CDR3 DNA: TGTGCCAGCAGCCCTTACGGGGTGCAAACCGGGGAGCTGTTTTTT
CDR3 protein: CASSPYGVQTGELFF

V gene: TRBV10-2
J gene: TRBJ2-6
D gene: NA
clone size: NA
CDR3 DNA: TGCGCCAGCAGTTCCGGGACACTTTCGTACTCTGGGGCCAACGTCCTGACTTTC
CDR3 protein: CASSSGTLSYSGANVLTF

V gene: TRBV30
J gene: TRBJ1-2
D gene: NA
clone size: NA
CDR3 DNA: TGTGCCTGGAACAGGGCTCTCTCTCGCGGCTACACCTTC
CDR3 protein: CAWNRALSRGYTF

V gene: TRBV19
J gene: TRBJ1-2
D gene: NA
clone size: few
CDR3 DNA: TGTGCCAGTAGTGGAAGGGGTGGCTACACCTTC
CDR3 protein: CASSGRGGYTF

V gene: TRBV27
J gene: TRBJ1-2
D gene: NA
clone size: NA
CDR3 DNA: TGTGCCAGCAGTTTAAACTGGCGGGGGGGCTATGGCTACACCTTC
CDR3 protein: CASSLNWRGGYGYTF

V gene: TRBV7-2
J gene: TRBJ1-2
D gene: NA
clone size: NA
CDR3 DNA: TGTGCCAGCAGCCGACAGGACAGAGACTATGGCTACACCTTC
CDR3 protein: CASSRQDRDYGYTF

V gene: TRBV6-6
J gene: TRBJ2-3
D gene: NA
clone size: once
CDR3 DNA: TGTGCCAGCAAAGGGGAGACAGATACGCAGTATTTT
CDR3 protein: CASKGETDTQYF

V gene: TRBV6-6
J gene: TRBJ1-1
D gene: NA
clone size: once
CDR3 DNA: TGTGCCAGCATCGCGGAGGTAGGGGCTTTCTTT
CDR3 protein: CASIAEVGAFF

V gene: TRBV19
J gene: TRBJ2-7
D gene: NA
clone size: NA
CDR3 DNA: TGTGCCAGTAGTATCCCCAGGGGCCGACACTCCTACGAGCAGTACTTC
CDR3 protein: CASSIPRGRHSYEQYF

V gene: TRBV2
J gene: TRBJ2-6
D gene: NA
clone size: NA
CDR3 DNA: TGTGCCAGCAACGGGATCCTCTCTGGGGCCAACGTCCTGACTTTC
CDR3 protein: CASNGILSGANVLTF

V gene: TRBV5-1
J gene: TRBJ2-4
D gene: NA
clone size: NA
CDR3 DNA: TGCGCCAGCAGCTTAAACGAAATAGGGGGTTACGGAAACATTCAGTACTTC
CDR3 protein: CASSLNEIGGYGNIQYF

V gene: TRBV4-1
J gene: TRBJ2-7
D gene: TRBD2
clone size: NA
CDR3 DNA: TGCGCCAGCAGCTGGACTAGCGGGTTGAACTCCTACGAGCAGTACTTC
CDR3 protein: CASSWTSGLNSYEQYF

V gene: TRBV5-1
J gene: TRBJ2-2
D gene: NA
clone size: NA
CDR3 DNA: TGCGCCAGCAGTTCGGACGGGAACACCGGGGAGCTGTTTTTT
CDR3 protein: CASSSDGNTGELFF

V gene: TRBV5-1
J gene: TRBJ1-3
D gene: NA
clone size: NA
CDR3 DNA: TGCGCCAGCAGCCCGGAATTACAGGGATATGGAAACACCATATATTTT
CDR3 protein: CASSPELQGYGNTIYF

V gene: TRBV19
J gene: TRBJ2-3
D gene: NA
clone size: NA
CDR3 DNA: TGTGCCAGTAGTAATCGTGCTGTTAGCACAGATACGCAGTATTTT
CDR3 protein: CASSNRAVSTDTQYF